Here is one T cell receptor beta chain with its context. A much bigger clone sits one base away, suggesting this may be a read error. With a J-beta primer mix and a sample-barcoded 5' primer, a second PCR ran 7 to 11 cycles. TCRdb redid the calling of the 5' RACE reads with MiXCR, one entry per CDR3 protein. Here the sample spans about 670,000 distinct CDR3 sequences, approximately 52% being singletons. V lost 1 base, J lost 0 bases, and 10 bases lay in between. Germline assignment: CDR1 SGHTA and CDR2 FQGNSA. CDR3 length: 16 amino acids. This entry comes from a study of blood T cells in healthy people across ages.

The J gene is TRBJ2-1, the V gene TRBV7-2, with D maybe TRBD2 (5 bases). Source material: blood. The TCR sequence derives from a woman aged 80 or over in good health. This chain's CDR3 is CASSLVVGVSYNEQFF. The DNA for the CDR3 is TGTGCCAGCAGCTTAGTCGTGGGAGTCTCCTACAATGAGCAGTTCTTC.